The rows below give T cell receptor beta chains drawn from one sample of a study of T cell repertoires in cytomegalovirus infection. TCRdb itself ran the reads through MiXCR, one entry per CDR3 protein. The sample contains more than 650,000 distinct CDR3 sequences, under 40% of which appear only once. What was sequenced was PBMCs. The receptor source for this set is a human donor in good health (CMV status not recorded). Some clones in this sample may be carry-over from other donors' samples. CDR3s include the opening cysteine and the closing phenylalanine or tryptophan. D genes are given only for firm matches. Size is omitted from some rows. Given values are once, few, many or a class for expanded clones.

size	length	V	J	D	DNA	CDR3
many	15	TRBV7-6	TRBJ2-4	TRBD1	TGTGCCAGCAGTCCTGGACAGGGATCCAAAAACATTCAGTACTTC	CASSPGQGSKNIQYF
NA	15	TRBV7-2	TRBJ1-2	NA	TGTGCCAGCAGCTTAGCCCAGGGGTGGGACTATGGCTACACCTTC	CASSLAQGWDYGYTF
NA	14	TRBV12-3/TRBV12-4	TRBJ2-7	NA	TGTGCCAGCAGCTATAGACTAGTCCCCTACGAGCAGTACTTC	CASSYRLVPYEQYF
NA	16	TRBV20-1	TRBJ2-1	TRBD2	TGCAGTGCAACTAGCGGGAGGGCCGGCTCCTACAATGAGCAGTTCTTC	CSATSGRAGSYNEQFF
NA	15	TRBV2	TRBJ1-2	TRBD1	TGTGCCAGCAGTGTTACAGGGGGCAACGGGGATGGCTACACCTTC	CASSVTGGNGDGYTF
few	15	TRBV6-4	TRBJ2-1	TRBD1	TGTGCCAGCCCCAAGACAGGGCGTTCCTACAATGAGCAGTTCTTC	CASPKTGRSYNEQFF
once	14	TRBV20-1	TRBJ1-5	NA	TGCAGTGCTAGTGGAACAGTCAACAATCAGCCCCAGCCTTTT	CSASGTVNNQPQPF
few	17	TRBV2	TRBJ1-2	NA	TGTGCCAGCAGTGAAGCGCTTCGGGGGAACGCTAACTATGGCTACACCTTC	CASSEALRGNANYGYTF
many	16	TRBV7-2	TRBJ2-5	NA	TGTGCCAGCAGCCCCCCGGACAGAGGGTACCAAGAGACCCAGTACTTC	CASSPPDRGYQETQYF
NA	14	TRBV28	TRBJ1-1	NA	TGTGCCAGCAGTATCACCAGGAGGAGCCTTGAAGCTTTCTTT	CASSITRRSLEAFF